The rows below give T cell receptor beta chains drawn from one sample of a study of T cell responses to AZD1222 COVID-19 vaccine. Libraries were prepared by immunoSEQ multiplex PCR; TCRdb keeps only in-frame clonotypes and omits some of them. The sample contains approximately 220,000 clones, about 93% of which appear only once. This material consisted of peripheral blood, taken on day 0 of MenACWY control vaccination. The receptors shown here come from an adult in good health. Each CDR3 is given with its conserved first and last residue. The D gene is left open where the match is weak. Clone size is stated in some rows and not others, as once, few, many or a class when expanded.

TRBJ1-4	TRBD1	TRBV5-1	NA	TGCGCCAGCAGCGCGGGACAGGGTAATGAAAAACTGTTTTTT	CASSAGQGNEKLFF
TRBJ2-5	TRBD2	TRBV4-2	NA	TGTGCCAGCAGCCAGAAAGCGGGGCACGAGACCCAGTACTTC	CASSQKAGHETQYF
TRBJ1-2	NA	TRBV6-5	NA	TGTGCCAGCAGTTACTCTAGGGGCAAAGGCTACACCTTC	CASSYSRGKGYTF
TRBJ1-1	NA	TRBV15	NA	TGTGCCACCTGCGAAGGCTATCGTGGGAACACTGAAGCTTTCTTT	CATCEGYRGNTEAFF
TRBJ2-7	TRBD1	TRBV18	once	TGTGCCAGCTCACCAACGGCAACAGGGGGCGCGGGAAACGAGCAGTACTTC	CASSPTATGGAGNEQYF
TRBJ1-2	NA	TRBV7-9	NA	TGTGCCAGCAGCGTCGTTCGGGGGAACTATGGCTACACCTTC	CASSVVRGNYGYTF
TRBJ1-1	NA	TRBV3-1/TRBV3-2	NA	TGTGCCAGCAGCCCCTTGCTTGGGGGGAGGACTGAAGCTTTCTTT	CASSPLLGGRTEAFF
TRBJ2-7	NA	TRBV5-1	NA	TGCGCCAGCAGCTTGGACTCTAGCTCCTACGAGCAGTACTTC	CASSLDSSSYEQYF
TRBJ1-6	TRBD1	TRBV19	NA	TGTGCCAGTAGCTCGACAGGGACGTTGGATTCACCCCTCCACTTT	CASSSTGTLDSPLHF
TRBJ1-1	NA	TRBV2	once	TGTGCCAGCAGTGATCGGCAGGGGAACACTGAAGCTTTCTTT	CASSDRQGNTEAFF
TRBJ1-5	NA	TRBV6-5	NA	TGTGCCAGCAAGTGGGAGAATAGCAATCAGCCCCAGCATTTT	CASKWENSNQPQHF
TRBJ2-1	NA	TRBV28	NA	TGTGCCACCGCCCCCGACAGCCAGGCTTACAATGAGCAGTTCTTC	CATAPDSQAYNEQFF
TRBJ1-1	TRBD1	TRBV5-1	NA	TGCGCCAGCACTCTGGGGACAGGCCCTCTCGGAGTTGAAGCTTTCTTT	CASTLGTGPLGVEAFF
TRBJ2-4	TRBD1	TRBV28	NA	TGTGCCAGCAAACAGGGGGCCTCCAAAAACATTCAGTACTTC	CASKQGASKNIQYF
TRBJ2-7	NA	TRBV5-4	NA	TGTGCCAGCAGCGGGAGGGGGATTCCCTACGAGCAGTACTTC	CASSGRGIPYEQYF
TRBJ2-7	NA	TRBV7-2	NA	TGTGCCAGCAGCTTAGAGTTCTCGGCGAACTACGAGCAGTACTTC	CASSLEFSANYEQYF
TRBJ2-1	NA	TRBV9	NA	TGTGCCAGCAGCGTACATGGATACAATGAGCAGTTCTTC	CASSVHGYNEQFF
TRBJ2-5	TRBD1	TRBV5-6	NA	TGTGCCAGCAGCTTGGAACAGGGGGCGCGGGAGACCCAGTACTTC	CASSLEQGARETQYF
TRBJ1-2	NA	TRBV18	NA	TGTGCCAGCTCACCAGGGGACAACTATGGCTACACCTTC	CASSPGDNYGYTF
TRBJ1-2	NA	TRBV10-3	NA	TGTGCCATCAGTGAGTCGCCAGGGGTAAAGGGCTACACCTTC	CAISESPGVKGYTF
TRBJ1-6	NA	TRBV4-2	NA	TGTGCCAGCAGCCAAGATACAGGGATCTGGACCTCACCCCTCCACTTT	CASSQDTGIWTSPLHF
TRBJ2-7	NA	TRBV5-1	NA	TGCGCCAGCAGCTTGGAGAACTCACCGAACGAGCAGTACTTC	CASSLENSPNEQYF
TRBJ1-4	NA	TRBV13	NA	TGTGCCAGCAGCTTAGCCACGGGAATCCAAAGACTGTTTTTT	CASSLATGIQRLFF
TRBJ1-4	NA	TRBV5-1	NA	TGCGCCAGCAGCTTTTTCCCCTCCTCGGACGGGGGGAGGGAACTGTTTTTT	CASSFFPSSDGGRELFF
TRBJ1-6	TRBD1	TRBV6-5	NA	TGTGCCAGCAGTCAACGGACAGGGGGCGCACCCCTCCACTTT	CASSQRTGGAPLHF
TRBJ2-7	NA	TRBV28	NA	TGTGCCAGCAGGCAATCTGAGGCCGGGACACAAAGGCTCGAGCAGTACTTC	CASRQSEAGTQRLEQYF
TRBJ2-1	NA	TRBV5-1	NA	TGCGCCAGCAGCTTCCAGGGGACGGCGGGGAATGAGCAGTTCTTC	CASSFQGTAGNEQFF
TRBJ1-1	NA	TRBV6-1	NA	TGTGCCAGCAGTGACCTATCGGCCACTGAAGCTTTCTTT	CASSDLSATEAFF
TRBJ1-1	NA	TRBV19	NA	TGTGCCAGTAGTCTACAGACAGTGAACACTGAAGCTTTCTTT	CASSLQTVNTEAFF
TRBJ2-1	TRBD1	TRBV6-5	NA	TGTGCCAGCAGTCACAGGGGAAATGAGCAGTTCTTC	CASSHRGNEQFF
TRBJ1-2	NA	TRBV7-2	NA	TGTGCCAGCAGCACTCACCGAGGGGGGGGCGCGAGTTCTGGCTACACCTTC	CASSTHRGGGASSGYTF
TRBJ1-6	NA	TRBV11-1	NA	TGTGCCAGCAGCTTAGCGCAGGGATATAATTCACCCCTCCACTTT	CASSLAQGYNSPLHF
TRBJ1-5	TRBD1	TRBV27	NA	TGTGCCAGAAAACAGAGGGACAGGGCTTGCAATCAGCCCCAGCATTTT	CARKQRDRACNQPQHF
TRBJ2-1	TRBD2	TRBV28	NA	TGTGCCAGCAGGACTAGCGGGGGCCCGTACAATGAGCAGTTCTTC	CASRTSGGPYNEQFF
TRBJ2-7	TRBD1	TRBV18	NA	TGTGCCAGCTCACTCGCCGGACAGGTGACCTACGAGCAGTACTTC	CASSLAGQVTYEQYF
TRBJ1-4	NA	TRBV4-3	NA	TGCGCCAGCAGCCAAGATGAGGGGGCTAATGAAAAACTGTTTTTT	CASSQDEGANEKLFF
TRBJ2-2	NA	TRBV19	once	TGTGCCAGTAGTATAGGACAGGTGAACACCGGGGAGCTGTTTTTT	CASSIGQVNTGELFF
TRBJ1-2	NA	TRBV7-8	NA	TGTGCCAGCAGCTTAGTCGGGGGGCACTATGGCTACACCTTC	CASSLVGGHYGYTF
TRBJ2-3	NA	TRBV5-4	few	TGTGCCAGCAGCTTGCGGACAGATACGCAGTATTTT	CASSLRTDTQYF
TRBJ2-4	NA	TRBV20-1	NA	TGCAGTGCTAGTAGGGCACAGGGTGCCAAAAACATTCAGTACTTC	CSASRAQGAKNIQYF
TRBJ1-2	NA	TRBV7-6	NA	TGTGCCAGCAGTAAGGGCAGGGAACGAGATGGCTACACCTTC	CASSKGRERDGYTF
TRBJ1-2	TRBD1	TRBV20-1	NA	TGCAGTGCTAGTTACGGACAGGCCGGCTACACCTTC	CSASYGQAGYTF
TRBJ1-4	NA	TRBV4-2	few	TGTGCCAGCAGCCAAGATCTGGGTAATGAAAAACTGTTTTTT	CASSQDLGNEKLFF
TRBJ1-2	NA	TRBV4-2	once	TGTGCCAGCAGCCAACCTCATACGGGGGTTTTACAAGGCTACACCTTC	CASSQPHTGVLQGYTF
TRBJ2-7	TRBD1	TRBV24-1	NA	TGTGCCAGAGATTCGACAGGGAAGGTCTACGAGCAGTACTTC	CARDSTGKVYEQYF
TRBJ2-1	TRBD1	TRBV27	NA	TGTGCCAGCAGTTCGGGACAGGGGCGCTACAATGAGCAGTTCTTC	CASSSGQGRYNEQFF
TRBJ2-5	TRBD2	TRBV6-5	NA	TGTGCCAGCGTGGTGGGCAGCGGGGGGGCTGAGACCCAGTACTTC	CASVVGSGGAETQYF
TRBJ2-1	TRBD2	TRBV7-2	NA	TGTGCCAGCAGCTTACTGGCGGGGGTCAATGAGCAGTTCTTC	CASSLLAGVNEQFF
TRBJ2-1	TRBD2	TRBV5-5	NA	TGTGCCAGCAGCCCTACTAGCGGGGTGGTCAATGAGCAGTTCTTC	CASSPTSGVVNEQFF